The 7 T cell receptor beta chains reported below all come from one sample, sequenced in a study of T cells after yellow fever vaccination (dated by TCRdb to between 2018 and 2021). To prepare the library, 5' RACE was applied. Sequenced on an Illumina HiSeq 2500. The public reads were quality trimmed at Q25 with fastp and then assembled into clones with MiXCR by TCRdb, keeping productive beta chains. Every distinct CDR3 protein forms one entry, paired with its most common genes and DNA. The sample data list under 700,000 distinct CDR3 sequences, and around 17% of these were observed just once. Together, the top ten hold approximately 15% of the sample. Sample treatment or condition, as interpreted from the label and publication: live attenuated yellow fever vaccine strain. The source material was PBMCs, sampled more than 4 days after the first yellow fever vaccination. These receptors originate from a man between 18 and 29 years old who received the YFV17D yellow fever vaccine.

Many counts were recorded for this clonotype. V and J are TRBV2 and TRBJ2-2, with D perhaps given as TRBD1 or TRBD2 (5 bases each). V was shortened by 6 bases and J by 2 bases, with 10 bases between the two germline ends. The CDR3 is 14 amino acids. Germline lookup yields CDR1 SNHLY and CDR2 FYNNEI. The CDR3 DNA reads TGTGCCAGCAGCAGGGAGAGAAACACCGGGGAGCTGTTTTTT. Amino acid sequence: CASSRERNTGELFF.

The chain recombines TRBV7-6 with TRBJ2-3; 8 bases match TRBD2. The CDR3 is 17 amino acids. Germline V CDR1 and CDR2: SGHVS, FNYEAQ. Germline trimming cut 1 base from V and 6 bases from J; bases unmatched to any gene: 12. The CDR3 region has the DNA TGTGCCAGCAGCTTAGGCCCACTCGGGGGGGCCCTTGATACGCAGTATTTT. This codes for CASSLGPLGGALDTQYF.

On this clonotype itself: The junction and the germline gene differ at one end; a read error may be behind it. The chain employs TRBV7-7 and TRBJ2-1; 9 bases line up with TRBD2. From germline, CDR1 is SSHAT and CDR2 FNYEAQ (reference sequence). The CDR3 is made up of 15 amino acids. For the CDR3, the DNA is TGTGCTAGCAGCTTAGGGGTAGCGGGGGAAAATGAGCAGTTCTTC. Its protein product is CASSLGVAGENEQFF.

This clonotype was observed at least ten times. The chain is built from TRBV11-2 and TRBJ2-2, with TRBD2 as a possible D gene (7 bases). V was pared by 4 bases and J by 6 bases, with 24 bases between. CDR1 SGHAT and CDR2 FQNNGV come from the germline V gene. This CDR3 contains 18 residues. Here the CDR3 reads CASSSLGGGRGRPGELFF. The CDR3 nucleotides read TGTGCCAGCAGCTCGTTAGGGGGGGGGAGAGGGAGACCCGGGGAGCTGTTTTTT.

This clonotype showed up just a few times. The chain links TRBV9 to TRBJ1-1, with 9 nucleotides matching TRBD1. The CDR3 runs to 15 residues. Per the germline V gene, CDR1 is SGDLS and CDR2 is YYNGEE. J lost 4 bases, V lost 4 bases, and 8 bases had no gene match. Written as DNA, the CDR3 is TGTGCCAGCAGCCCCCAGACAGGGGGAGGCACTGAAGCTTTCTTT. Protein product: CASSPQTGGGTEAFF.

This clonotype was detected only a few times. The chain recombines TRBV15 with TRBJ2-6; D ambiguous. The CDR3 is 14 residues long. The V gene's germline CDR1 is LNHNV and CDR2 YYDKDF (reference sequence). V lost 0 bases to trimming and J lost 2 bases, with 2 bases between them. This CDR3 reads CATSREPGANVLTF. CDR3 DNA sequence: TGTGCCACCAGCAGAGAACCTGGGGCCAACGTCCTGACTTTC.

This clonotype occurred many times. The chain employs TRBV28 and TRBJ1-2; the D is unclear. Germline lookup yields CDR1 MDHEN and CDR2 SYDVKM. V lost 3 bases and J 8 bases, leaving 10 bases between the germline ends. CDR3 length: 12 residues. The chain's CDR3 is CASSFGVDGYTF. The CDR3 bases are TGTGCCAGCAGTTTTGGGGTAGACGGCTACACCTTC.